The clone carrying this T cell receptor beta chain was seen only once. Its matching antigen is unknown. This specimen belongs to a study of Graves' ophthalmopathy and Graves' hyperthyroidism. Study-wide findings and caveats: Most thyroid clonotypes expanded beyond 0.001 frequency were also found in blood.

TCR beta CDR3 regions were amplified from RNA transcripts. HTBI primers served in a first-round RT-PCR, which a second-round multiplex PCR followed. TCRdb redid the calling of the multiplex PCR reads with MiXCR, one entry per CDR3 protein. The sample consists of almost 750,000 distinct CDR3 sequences, 35% to 50% of them appearing once. In germline, CDR1 is SNHLY, CDR2 FYNNEI. V trimming: 6 bases; J trimming: 5 bases; junction bases outside the gene matches: 12. CDR3 length equals 15 residues. Material for sequencing was peripheral blood. This sequence was found in an adult man with Graves' ophthalmopathy. J is TRBJ1-1 and V is TRBV2; 7 bases agree with TRBD1. The CDR3, as DNA: TGTGCCAGCAGCGTCCTAGACAGGGTAGGAACTGAAGCTTTCTTT. Protein sequence: CASSVLDRVGTEAFF.